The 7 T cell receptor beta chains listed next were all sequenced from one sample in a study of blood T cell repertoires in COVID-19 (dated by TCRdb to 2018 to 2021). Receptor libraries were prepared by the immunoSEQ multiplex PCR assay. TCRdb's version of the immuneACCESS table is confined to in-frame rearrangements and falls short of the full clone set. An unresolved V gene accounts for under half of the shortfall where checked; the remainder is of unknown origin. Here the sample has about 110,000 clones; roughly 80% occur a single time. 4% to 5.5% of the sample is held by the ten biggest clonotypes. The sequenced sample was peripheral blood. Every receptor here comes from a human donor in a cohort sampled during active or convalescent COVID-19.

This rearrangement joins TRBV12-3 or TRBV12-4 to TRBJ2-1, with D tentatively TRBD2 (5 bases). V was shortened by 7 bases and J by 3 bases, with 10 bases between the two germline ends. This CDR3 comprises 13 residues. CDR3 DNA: TGTGCCAGCAATCAGGACTTCTACAATGAGCAGTTCTTC. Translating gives CASNQDFYNEQFF.

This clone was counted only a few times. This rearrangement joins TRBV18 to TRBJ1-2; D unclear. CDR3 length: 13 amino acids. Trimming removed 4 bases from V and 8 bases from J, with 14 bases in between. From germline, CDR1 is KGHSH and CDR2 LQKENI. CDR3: CASSQPTGAGYTF. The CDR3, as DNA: TGTGCCAGCTCACAGCCGACCGGAGCGGGCTACACCTTC.

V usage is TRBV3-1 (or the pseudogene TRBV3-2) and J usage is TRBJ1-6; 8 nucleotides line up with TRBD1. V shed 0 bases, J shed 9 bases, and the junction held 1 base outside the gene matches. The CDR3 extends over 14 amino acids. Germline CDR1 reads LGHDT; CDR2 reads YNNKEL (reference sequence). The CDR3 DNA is TGTGCCAGCAGCCAAGACAGGGGGCTTTCACCCCTCCACTTT. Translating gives CASSQDRGLSPLHF.

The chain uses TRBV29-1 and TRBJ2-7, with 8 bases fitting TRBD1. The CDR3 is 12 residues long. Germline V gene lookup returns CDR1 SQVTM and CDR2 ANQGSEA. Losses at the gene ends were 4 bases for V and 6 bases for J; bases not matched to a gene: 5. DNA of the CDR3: TGCAGCGTTGCCGGACAGGGTAGCGAGCAGTACTTC. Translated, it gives CSVAGQGSEQYF.

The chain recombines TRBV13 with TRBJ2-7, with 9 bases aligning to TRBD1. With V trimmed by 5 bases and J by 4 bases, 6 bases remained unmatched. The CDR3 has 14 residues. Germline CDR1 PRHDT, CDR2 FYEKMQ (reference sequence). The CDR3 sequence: CASSTGTGSYEQYF. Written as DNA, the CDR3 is TGTGCCAGCAGCACCGGGACAGGGTCATACGAGCAGTACTTC.

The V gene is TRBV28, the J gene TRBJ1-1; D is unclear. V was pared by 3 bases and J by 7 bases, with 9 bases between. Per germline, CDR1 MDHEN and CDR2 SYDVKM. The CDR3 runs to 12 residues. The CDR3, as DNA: TGTGCCAGCAGTTTCCCCCCTATTGAAGCTTTCTTT. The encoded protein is CASSFPPIEAFF. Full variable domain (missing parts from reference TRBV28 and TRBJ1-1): DVKVTQSSRYLVKRTGEKVFLECVQDMDHENMFWYRQDPGLGLRLIYFSYDVKMKEKGDIPEGYSVSREKKERFSLILESASTNQTSMYLCASSFPPIEAFFGQGTRLTVV.

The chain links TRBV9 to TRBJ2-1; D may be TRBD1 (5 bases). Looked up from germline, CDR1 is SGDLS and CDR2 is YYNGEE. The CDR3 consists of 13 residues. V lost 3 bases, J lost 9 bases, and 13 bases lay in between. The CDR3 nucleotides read TGTGCCAGCAGCGGGCAGGGCAAAGGTGAGCAGTTCTTC. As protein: CASSGQGKGEQFF.